This T cell receptor beta chain was sequenced in a study of blood T cell repertoires in COVID-19. Study at large: The samples span acute and convalescent COVID-19 from the United States, Italy and Spain. The cDNA or gDNA used as material had been derived from T cells, B-cell-depleted T cells, or PBMCs.

Regarding this clone: The same CDR3 arises from other DNA sequences in this sample as well.

In the original analysis: Estimates of nucleated cell counts were drawn from the amplification of reference gene primers. Clones were sequenced by immunoSEQ multiplex PCR, and TCRdb holds only the in-frame ones, with some missing. The V and J calls and clone size were taken over from that table, and D and trimming were inferred from the DNA. This table holds 95,000 to 110,000 clones, 85% to 90% found once. This clonotype was sampled from a human donor in a cohort sampled during active COVID-19. Input material: peripheral blood.

The CDR3 DNA reads as TGTGCCAGTAGTATCACTAGCGGTTCCTACGAGCAGTACTTC. Amino acids: CASSITSGSYEQYF. The V and J genes are TRBV19 and TRBJ2-7; 8 nucleotides align to TRBD2. Trimming took 3 bases from V and 1 from J; bases not matched to a gene: 2. The CDR3 length is 14 residues. CDR1 and CDR2 (germline): LNHDA, SQIVND (reference sequence).